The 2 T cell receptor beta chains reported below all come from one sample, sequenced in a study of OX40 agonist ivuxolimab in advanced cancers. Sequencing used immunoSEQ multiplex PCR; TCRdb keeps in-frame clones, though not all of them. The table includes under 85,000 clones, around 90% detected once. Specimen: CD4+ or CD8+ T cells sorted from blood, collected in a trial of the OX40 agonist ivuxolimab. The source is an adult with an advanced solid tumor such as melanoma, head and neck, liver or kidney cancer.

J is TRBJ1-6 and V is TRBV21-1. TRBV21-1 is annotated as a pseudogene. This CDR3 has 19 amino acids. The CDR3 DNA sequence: TGTGCCAGCAGCACAAAAAGGGGAGAGGGGGGGACCCCAAATTCACCCCTCCACTTT. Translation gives CASSTKRGEGGTPNSPLHF.

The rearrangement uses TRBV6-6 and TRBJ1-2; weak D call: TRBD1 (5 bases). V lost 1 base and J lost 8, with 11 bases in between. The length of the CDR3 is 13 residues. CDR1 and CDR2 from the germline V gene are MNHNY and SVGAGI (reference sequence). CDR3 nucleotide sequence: TGTGCCAGCAGTTACTTGGGGACGGGAGGCTACACCTTC. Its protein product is CASSYLGTGGYTF.